This T cell receptor beta chain was captured in a study of cytomegalovirus exposure and HLA in healthy donors. As to this clone: The antigen remains unidentified.

Researchers ran the PCR with 60 Vbeta and 13 Jbeta primers. The repertoire was sequenced with immunoSEQ multiplex PCR; TCRdb's copy has only in-frame clones and lacks some. In the table there are 150,000 to 200,000 clones, under 80% of which are singletons. Study findings and constraints: V- and J-gene trimming of TCR beta was linked (in a later analysis) to a missense DCLRE1C variant. Judged likely to be a sequencing artifact was a cluster of highly shared sequence variants. Available immune exposure information was restricted to CMV serostatus only.

In germline, CDR1 is MNHEY, CDR2 SVGAGI. With V trimmed by 7 bases and J by 6 bases, 5 bases remained unmatched. The CDR3 has 13 amino acids. The sequence derives from a man aged 40-50 years in good health and CMV-seronegative. The genes are TRBV6-5 and TRBJ2-7; 11 nucleotides match TRBD1. Sequences were obtained from PBMCs. The CDR3 DNA follows: TGTGCCAGCAAACCGGGACAGGGGGGCGAGCAGTACTTC. It is translated as CASKPGQGGEQYF.